The 9 T cell receptor beta chains in this list originate from one sample, sequenced in a study of identical twins. MiXCR, applied by TCRdb to the 5' RACE reads, yields one record per CDR3 protein. The sample includes some 1,700,000 distinct CDR3 sequences, about 32% of them seen just once. The source material was cord blood. These TCRs come from a newborn girl in good health.

The V and J genes are TRBV28 and TRBJ2-7; the D gene is possibly TRBD1 (6 bases). Per the germline V gene, CDR1 is MDHEN and CDR2 is SYDVKM. Deletions cut 7 bases from V and 3 bases from J, with 13 bases between. The CDR3 runs 13 residues. CDR3 loop: CASTWGRHYEQYF. In DNA, the CDR3 is TGTGCCAGCACCTGGGGGCGTCACTACGAGCAGTACTTC. The full variable domain, rest sourced from reference TRBV28 and TRBJ2-7, is DVKVTQSSRYLVKRTGEKVFLECVQDMDHENMFWYRQDPGLGLRLIYFSYDVKMKEKGDIPEGYSVSREKKERFSLILESASTNQTSMYLCASTWGRHYEQYFGPGTRLTVT.

The J gene is TRBJ1-1, the V gene TRBV4-1; TRBD1 is a possible D gene (5 bases). The CDR3 consists of 12 residues. V was cut by 7 bases and J by 6 bases, with 12 bases left in between. CDR1 and CDR2 (germline): MGHRA, YSYEKL. The CDR3, as DNA: TGCGCCAGCATCCCAGGGCGGGCTGAAGCTTTCTTT. It translates to CASIPGRAEAFF.

This clonotype has only one observation. At one end, the junction sequence differs from germline, possibly due to a read error. The chain employs TRBV12-3 or TRBV12-4 and TRBJ1-1; D is uncertain. The CDR3 runs 14 residues. Here the CDR3 reads CVSSFSGIGTEAFF. The CDR3 DNA reads TGTGTCAGCAGTTTTTCGGGGATAGGGACTGAAGCTTTCTTT.

This clonotype has only one observation. This chain links TRBV7-2 with TRBJ1-2, with 7 bases that match TRBD1. This CDR3 is 15 amino acids long. The germline V gene has CDR1 SGHTA and CDR2 FQGNSA. After removal of 11 bases from V and 5 bases from J, the junction contained 17 bases not matched to a gene. The CDR3 here is CASRTSPGTEYGYTF. The CDR3 DNA reads as TGTGCCTCCCGAACGAGCCCCGGGACAGAGTATGGCTACACCTTC. The full variable domain, completed using reference TRBV7-2 and TRBJ1-2, is GAGVSQSPSNKVTEKGKDVELRCDPISGHTALYWYRQSLGQGLEFLIYFQGNSAPDKSGLPSDRFSAERTGGSVSTLTIQRTQQEDSAVYLCASRTSPGTEYGYTFGSGTRLTVV.

V gene TRBV6-5 combines with J gene TRBJ2-2; the D gene is possibly TRBD2 (6 bases). From germline, CDR1 is MNHEY and CDR2 SVGAGI. V was pared by 2 bases and J by 5 bases, with 21 bases between. CDR3 length: 18 residues. Here the CDR3 DNA reads TGTGCCAGCAGTTACAGCGAGACCGGGACTTTCGAAACCGGGGAGCTGTTTTTT. It yields the protein CASSYSETGTFETGELFF.

This clonotype was observed at least ten times. This chain connects TRBV12-3 or TRBV12-4 to TRBJ2-4, with D maybe TRBD2 (5 bases). Trimming took 3 bases from V and 2 from J, leaving 8 bases between them. CDR3 length equals 14 residues. In DNA form, the CDR3 reads TGTGCCAGCAGTTTTGCCGGGACCAAAAACATTCAGTACTTC. Translating gives CASSFAGTKNIQYF.

The sample holds a few counts of this clonotype. This chain joins TRBV6-5 and TRBJ1-2; TRBD1 agrees at 8 bases. In germline, CDR1 is MNHEY, CDR2 SVGAGI. Trimming cost V 1 base and J 6 bases; bases outside gene matches: 16. CDR3 length: 18 amino acids. In nucleotides, the CDR3 is TGTGCCAGCAGTTACTACCTCCCTACAAGACAGGGGTTAGATGGCTACACCTTC. Its protein product is CASSYYLPTRQGLDGYTF.

The chain employs TRBV7-8 and TRBJ2-7; weak D call: TRBD2 (5 bases). V lost 1 base, J lost 2 bases, and 15 bases lay in between. The germline V gene has CDR1 SGHVS and CDR2 FQNEAQ. CDR3 length: 16 amino acids. The DNA for the CDR3 is TGTGCCAGCAGCTTAGTGACGGGGTTGAGCCCCTACGAGCAGTACTTC. It specifies CASSLVTGLSPYEQYF.

A few counts support this clonotype. The V gene is TRBV28, the J gene TRBJ2-7; no reliable D call. There are 15 residues in the CDR3. Germline V CDR1 and CDR2: MDHEN, SYDVKM. V was clipped by 7 bases and J by 7 bases, with 23 bases between them. The CDR3 loop is CASTRRLSSYNEQYF. The CDR3 DNA follows: TGTGCCAGCACCCGACGGTTGAGCTCCTACAATGAGCAGTACTTC. The whole variable domain, filled in from reference TRBV28 and TRBJ2-7, reads DVKVTQSSRYLVKRTGEKVFLECVQDMDHENMFWYRQDPGLGLRLIYFSYDVKMKEKGDIPEGYSVSREKKERFSLILESASTNQTSMYLCASTRRLSSYNEQYFGPGTRLTVT.